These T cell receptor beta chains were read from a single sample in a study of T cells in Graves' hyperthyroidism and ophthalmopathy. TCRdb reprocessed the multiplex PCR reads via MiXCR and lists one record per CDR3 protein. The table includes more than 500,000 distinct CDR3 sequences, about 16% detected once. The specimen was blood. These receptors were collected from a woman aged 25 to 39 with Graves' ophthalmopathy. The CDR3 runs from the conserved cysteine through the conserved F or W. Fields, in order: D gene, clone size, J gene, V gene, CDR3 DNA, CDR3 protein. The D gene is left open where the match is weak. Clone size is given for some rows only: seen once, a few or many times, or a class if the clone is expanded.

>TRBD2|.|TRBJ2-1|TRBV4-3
TGCGCCAGCAGCCCACTAGCGGGCGGGGGGGTTGTATACAATGAGCAGTTCTTC
CASSPLAGGGVVYNEQFF
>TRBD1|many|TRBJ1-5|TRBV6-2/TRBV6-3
TGTGCCAGCAGACCTGGACAGGGTAGCAATCAGCCCCAGCATTTT
CASRPGQGSNQPQHF
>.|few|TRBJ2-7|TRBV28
TGTGCCAGCAGGGGGAGGAGGGAACGCCTGCGGGACGAGCAGTACTTC
CASRGRRERLRDEQYF
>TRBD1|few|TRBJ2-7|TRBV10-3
TGTGCCATCAGCTGGACAGGGGACAAGCCCTCCTACGAGCAGTACTTC
CAISWTGDKPSYEQYF
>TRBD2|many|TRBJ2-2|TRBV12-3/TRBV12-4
TGTGCCAGCAGTCGATTAGCGGGAGGGCAGGACACCGGGGAGCTGTTTTTT
CASSRLAGGQDTGELFF
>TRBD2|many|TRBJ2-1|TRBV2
TGTGCCAGCGGAGCGGGACTAGCGGGAGATAGGGGCGGCTACAATGAGCAGTTCTTC
CASGAGLAGDRGGYNEQFF
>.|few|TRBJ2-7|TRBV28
TGTGCCAGCAAGGTTGGCGGGAACTACGAGCAGTACTTC
CASKVGGNYEQYF
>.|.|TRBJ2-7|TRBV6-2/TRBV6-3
TGTGCCAGCAGCACAATTTCCTACGAGCAGTACTTC
CASSTISYEQYF
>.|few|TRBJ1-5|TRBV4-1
TGCGCCAGCAGCCAAGATGGGGGAGGGGGCAATCAGCCCCAGCATTTT
CASSQDGGGGNQPQHF
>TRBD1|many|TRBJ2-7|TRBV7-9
TGTGCCAGCAGCTTATTGGAGACAGGGATCTACGAGCAGTACTTC
CASSLLETGIYEQYF
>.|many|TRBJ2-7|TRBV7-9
TGTGCCAGCAGCACACAGCGGAGGAGCTACGAGCAGTACTTC
CASSTQRRSYEQYF
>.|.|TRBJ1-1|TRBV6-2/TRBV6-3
TGTGCCAGCACCCCAACGGAGGACACCATGAACACTGAAGCTTTCTTT
CASTPTEDTMNTEAFF
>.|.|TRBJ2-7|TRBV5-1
TGCGCCAGCAGCTTGGCCCCCGATTACGAGCAGTACTTC
CASSLAPDYEQYF